Below are 5 T cell receptor beta chains sequenced from a single sample in a study of shared clonotypes between healthy human individuals. Clones were sequenced by immunoSEQ multiplex PCR, and TCRdb holds only the in-frame ones, with some missing. The repertoire includes fewer than 600,000 clones, 70% to 80% of them detected once, and around 11% sits in the top ten. Sequencing was performed on PBMCs. The source of these receptors is a middle-aged woman in good health. Some clones in this sample may be carry-over from other donors' samples.

A note on this clone: Other nucleotide sequences from this sample produce the same CDR3. CDR3 loop: CASSYVEQPQHF. The CDR3 DNA is TGTGCCAGCAGTTACGTAGAACAGCCCCAGCATTTT. The chain carries TRBV6-6 and TRBJ1-5; D gene unclear. This CDR3 contains 12 residues. Germline lookup yields CDR1 MNHNY and CDR2 SVGAGI (reference sequence). Trimming pared 2 bases from V and 7 bases from J, leaving 6 bases between.

The rearrangement joins TRBV29-1 to TRBJ1-1; D not certain. Germline loops: CDR1 SQVTM, CDR2 ANQGSEA. V dropped 6 bases and J dropped 5 bases, with 16 bases sitting between them. CDR3 length equals 13 residues. The CDR3 is CSVAHYKGTEAFF. CDR3 nucleotides: TGCAGCGTCGCGCACTACAAAGGTACTGAAGCTTTCTTT.

V gene TRBV5-1 combines with J gene TRBJ1-5; a possible D gene is TRBD1 (5 bases). With 4 bases removed from V and 9 bases from J, the gap between germline ends came to 17 bases. The V gene's germline CDR1 is SGHRS and CDR2 YFSETQ. The CDR3 has 14 residues. This chain's CDR3 is CASSPDSGGRPQHF. Here the CDR3 DNA reads TGCGCCAGCAGCCCGGATTCGGGGGGTAGGCCCCAGCATTTT.

This chain joins TRBV5-1 and TRBJ2-2; 11 nucleotides match TRBD1. Per germline, CDR1 SGHRS and CDR2 YFSETQ. V was pared by 0 bases and J by 5 bases, with 6 bases of the junction left unmatched. This CDR3 spans 17 amino acids. In DNA form, the CDR3 reads TGCGCCAGCAGCTTGGCCCTAGGGACAGGGGGGACCGGGGAGCTGTTTTTT. As protein: CASSLALGTGGTGELFF.

This clone was recorded a few times. This chain links TRBV6-1 with TRBJ2-7; 7 bases align to TRBD2. V lost 2 bases and J lost 8; bases outside the gene matches: 6. Germline CDR1 reads MNHNS; CDR2 reads SASEGT. The CDR3 runs to 13 residues. The CDR3 nucleotides are TGTGCCAGCAGTGAAAGTAGGGAGGGCCAGCAGTACTTC. It specifies CASSESREGQQYF.